Each of the 25 T cell receptor beta chains below was sequenced from the same sample in a study of T cell responses to AZD1222 COVID-19 vaccine. Assay: immunoSEQ multiplex PCR; the TCRdb copy retains only in-frame clones and omits some. The data show more than 140,000 clones, approximately 88% seen once. The material was peripheral blood, obtained on day 0 of MenACWY control vaccination. The receptors derive from an adult in good health.

The chain is built from TRBV19 and TRBJ1-1, with TRBD1 as a possible D gene (5 bases). The CDR3 is 15 amino acids. V shed 4 bases and J shed 1 base, with 13 bases lying between them. Germline V gene lookup returns CDR1 LNHDA and CDR2 SQIVND (reference sequence). The DNA for the CDR3 is TGTGCCAGTAGTAAAGGGACGACGGCGAACACTGAAGCTTTCTTT. Translating it yields CASSKGTTANTEAFF.

The table lists this clone with a few counts. CDR3 bases: TGCGCCAGCAGCCAAGATAGGGTCCAGAACACTGAAGCTTTCTTT. It codes for CASSQDRVQNTEAFF. This chain links TRBV4-1 with TRBJ1-1; D is ambiguous. Germline V gene data show CDR1 as MGHRA and CDR2 as YSYEKL. This CDR3 spans 15 amino acids. The V gene lost 0 bases and the J gene lost 1 base, with 9 bases spanning the gap.

J is TRBJ1-1 and V is TRBV6-5, with D uncertain. The length of the CDR3 is 14 residues. Germline values: CDR1 MNHEY, CDR2 SVGAGI. The V gene lost 5 bases and the J gene lost 2 bases, with 12 bases spanning the gap. This CDR3 is CASSRERANTEAFF. The CDR3 bases are TGTGCCAGCAGTCGAGAACGAGCCAACACTGAAGCTTTCTTT.

This chain links TRBV10-3 with TRBJ1-4, with no clear D. The CDR3 is 12 residues long. The V and J ends lost 3 bases and 6 bases respectively, with 5 bases between them. Germline assignment: CDR1 ENHRY and CDR2 SYGVKD. The CDR3 region has the DNA TGTGCCATCAGTGAAGAGGATGAAAAACTGTTTTTT. Amino acids: CAISEEDEKLFF.

This sequence joins TRBV9 and TRBJ2-1; tentative D call: TRBD1 (7 bases). V dropped 1 base and J dropped 0 bases, with 14 bases sitting between them. CDR1 and CDR2 from the germline V gene are SGDLS and YYNGEE. The CDR3 has 17 amino acids. The CDR3 coding sequence is TGTGCCAGCAGCGTATTTGCGGGACAGAGCTCCTACAATGAGCAGTTCTTC. The encoded protein is CASSVFAGQSSYNEQFF.

V and J are TRBV6-5 and TRBJ1-1; 9 nucleotides agree with TRBD1. This CDR3 is 15 amino acids long. V was clipped by 2 bases and J by 3 bases; unmatched bases: 4. Germline V lookup: CDR1 MNHEY, CDR2 SVGAGI. CDR3: CASSYRQGDYTEAFF. CDR3 nucleotides: TGTGCCAGCAGTTACCGACAGGGGGACTACACTGAAGCTTTCTTT.

V and J are TRBV7-3 and TRBJ2-7; 8 bases line up with TRBD2. CDR3 length equals 15 residues. V shed 1 base, J shed 5 bases, and the junction held 7 bases outside the gene matches. Germline CDR1 is SGHTA and CDR2 is FQGTGA. In nucleotides, the CDR3 is TGTGCCAGCAGCTTAAACGCGGGAGGCCATGACGAGCAGTACTTC. Amino acids: CASSLNAGGHDEQYF.

The chain couples TRBV2 to TRBJ2-3; perhaps TRBD1 as D (6 bases). This CDR3 contains 13 residues. The V and J ends lost 10 bases and 1 base respectively, with 12 bases between them. Germline CDR1 and CDR2: SNHLY and FYNNEI. CDR3 nucleotides: TGTGCCAAGACAGGCCTCGGCACAGATACGCAGTATTTT. Translation gives CAKTGLGTDTQYF.

The genes are TRBV7-3 and TRBJ2-3, with 7 bases lining up with TRBD1. The CDR3 length is 15 residues. Looked up from germline, CDR1 is SGHTA and CDR2 is FQGTGA. The V gene end was trimmed by 2 bases and the J gene end by 2 bases; junction bases not matched to a gene: 4. The CDR3 protein is CASSLSGQPTDTQYF. The CDR3 nucleotides read TGTGCCAGCAGCTTATCGGGACAGCCCACAGATACGCAGTATTTT.

V usage is TRBV5-1 and J usage is TRBJ2-5, with TRBD2 identical over 13 bases. The CDR3 is 16 residues long. V was clipped by 4 bases and J by 5 bases; unmatched bases: 8. In germline, CDR1 is SGHRS, CDR2 YFSETQ. CDR3 sequence (DNA): TGCGCCAGCAGCCGCGGACTAGCGGGAGTAGGGGAGACCCAGTACTTC. Its translation is CASSRGLAGVGETQYF. Full variable domain (rest looked up from reference TRBV5-1 and TRBJ2-5): KAGVTQTPRYLIKTRGQQVTLSCSPISGHRSVSWYQQTPGQGLQFLFEYFSETQRNKGNFPGRFSGRQFSNSRSEMNVSTLELGDSALYLCASSRGLAGVGETQYFGPGTRLLVL.

This chain uses TRBV11-2 with TRBJ2-7; 8 bases map to TRBD1. CDR3 length: 13 amino acids. Unmatched junction bases numbered 5, after V lost 4 bases and J lost 6 bases. CDR1 SGHAT and CDR2 FQNNGV come from the germline V gene. Written as DNA, the CDR3 is TGTGCCAGCAGCTCTATCGGACAGGGCGAGCAGTACTTC. This gives the protein CASSSIGQGEQYF. The whole variable domain, remainder taken from reference TRBV11-2 and TRBJ2-7, is EAGVAQSPRYKIIEKRQSVAFWCNPISGHATLYWYQQILGQGPKLLIQFQNNGVVDDSQLPKDRFSAERLKGVDSTLKIQPAKLEDSAVYLCASSSIGQGEQYFGPGTRLTVT.

V gene TRBV7-3 combines with J gene TRBJ2-7; D is perhaps TRBD1 or TRBD2 (5 bases each). V was cut by 2 bases and J by 4 bases, with 15 bases left in between. CDR1 SGHTA and CDR2 FQGTGA come from the germline V gene. The CDR3 consists of 15 residues. In nucleotides, the CDR3 is TGTGCCAGCAGCTTATCTGGGGGAGATTTTTACGAGCAGTACTTC. Its protein is CASSLSGGDFYEQYF.

This chain links TRBV6-5 with TRBJ1-1; a weak D match, TRBD1 (5 bases). Germline CDR1 and CDR2: MNHEY and SVGAGI. Trimming cost V 4 bases and J 4 bases, with 10 bases left between them. The CDR3 spans 13 residues. Here the CDR3 DNA reads TGTGCCAGCAGTTTTAAGAGGGGCACTGAAGCTTTCTTT. Translation: CASSFKRGTEAFF.

In this sample, this clone turned up once. The junction does not match germline at one end; this may be a read error. The gene calls are TRBV7-7 and TRBJ2-2, with TRBD1 identical over 9 bases. This CDR3 comprises 16 residues. From germline, CDR1 is SSHAT and CDR2 FNYEAQ (reference sequence). CDR3 amino acids: CASSRTGGAGTGELFF. The CDR3, as DNA: TGTGCTAGCAGCCGCACAGGGGGCGCGGGCACCGGGGAGCTGTTTTTT.

V gene TRBV4-3 combines with J gene TRBJ1-4; D ambiguous. V dropped 2 bases and J dropped 5 bases, with 3 bases sitting between them. This CDR3 contains 12 residues. In germline, CDR1 is LGHNA, CDR2 YSLEER. For the CDR3, the DNA is TGCGCCAGCAGCCAATTAAATGAAAAACTGTTTTTT. Its protein product is CASSQLNEKLFF.

This chain uses TRBV27 with TRBJ2-6, with D possibly TRBD1 on 5 matching bases. Trimming removed 5 bases from V and 0 bases from J, with 11 bases in between. Germline lookup yields CDR1 MNHEY and CDR2 SMNVEV (reference sequence). The CDR3 extends over 16 amino acids. This chain's CDR3 is CASSLRQSSGANVLTF. The DNA for the CDR3 is TGTGCCAGCAGTCTCAGACAGAGCTCTGGGGCCAACGTCCTGACTTTC.

Only a few counts were recorded for this clone. The rearrangement links TRBV2 to TRBJ2-7, with D tentatively TRBD2 (6 bases). V lost 2 bases and J lost 5, with 16 bases in between. This CDR3 contains 15 residues. Germline CDR1 is SNHLY and CDR2 is FYNNEI. The CDR3 is CASSEMGGWGNEQYF. In DNA, the CDR3 is TGTGCCAGCAGTGAAATGGGGGGATGGGGTAACGAGCAGTACTTC.

This clone was found once. CDR3 sequence reads: CASSSKTGGHTDTQYF. The CDR3 bases are TGTGCCAGCAGCTCAAAGACAGGGGGCCATACAGATACGCAGTATTTT. V gene TRBV11-2 combines with J gene TRBJ2-3, with TRBD1 matching over 10 bases. V dropped 4 bases and J dropped 3; count of bases not matched to a gene: 7. CDR1 and CDR2 (germline): SGHAT, FQNNGV. This CDR3 is 16 amino acids long.

The rearrangement links TRBV25-1 to TRBJ1-1; D unclear. Germline CDR1 MGHDK, CDR2 SYGVNS. Trimming cost V 6 bases and J 3 bases, with 11 bases left between them. CDR3 size: 13 residues. CDR3 residues: CASRPGRHTEAFF. In nucleotides, the CDR3 is TGTGCCAGCAGGCCGGGGAGGCACACTGAAGCTTTCTTT.

J is TRBJ1-3 and V is TRBV4-3, with D maybe TRBD1 (5 bases). The germline V gene encodes CDR1 LGHNA and CDR2 YSLEER. The CDR3 spans 15 residues. V was shortened by 0 bases and J by 4 bases, with 10 bases between the two germline ends. CDR3 nucleotide sequence: TGCGCCAGCAGCCAAGACAGGACATTAGGAAACACCATATATTTT. As protein: CASSQDRTLGNTIYF.

The V call is TRBV10-1, the J call TRBJ2-5; possibly TRBD1 or TRBD2 for D (5 bases each). The CDR3 consists of 14 residues. CDR1 is WNHNN, CDR2 SYGVQD, per germline (reference sequence). With 3 bases removed from V and 5 bases from J, the gap between germline ends came to 13 bases. In nucleotides, the CDR3 is TGCGCCAGCAGTGATTTGGGGGACCGGGAGACCCAGTACTTC. Translation: CASSDLGDRETQYF.

The CDR3 DNA sequence: TGTGCCAGCAGCCTGTGGGACAGTTACAATGAGCAGTTCTTC. Its protein product is CASSLWDSYNEQFF. V and J are TRBV11-1 and TRBJ2-1, with TRBD1 identical over 7 bases. Germline V CDR1 and CDR2: SGHAT, FQDESV (reference sequence). The CDR3 is 14 residues long. J was trimmed by 4 bases and V by 5 bases; bases with no gene match: 5.

The V gene is TRBV9, the J gene TRBJ2-3; 8 positions agree with TRBD2. In germline, CDR1 is SGDLS, CDR2 YYNGEE. The length of the CDR3 is 15 residues. Trimming at V came to 4 bases and at J to 4 bases, leaving 8 bases not matched to a gene. CDR3 in DNA: TGTGCCAGCAGCAAACTAGCGGCGCCCGCAGATACGCAGTATTTT. Translating it yields CASSKLAAPADTQYF.

The CDR3 nucleotides are TGTGCCAGCAGTTACAGCCTCGGGACTGGCCTCACAGATACGCAGTATTTT. Its translation is CASSYSLGTGLTDTQYF. V gene TRBV6-2 or TRBV6-3 combines with J gene TRBJ2-3; perhaps TRBD2 as D (6 bases). V lost 2 bases to trimming and J lost 2 bases, with 17 bases between them. Germline-derived CDR1 and CDR2 are MNHEY and SVGEGT. The CDR3 has 17 amino acids.

The V call is TRBV2, the J call TRBJ1-3, with a possible D match to TRBD1 (6 bases). Germline CDR1 reads SNHLY; CDR2 reads FYNNEI. V shed 6 bases and J shed 0 bases, with 12 bases lying between them. This CDR3 region has 15 residues. The CDR3 protein is CASSPQGLSGNTIYF. The CDR3 DNA reads TGTGCCAGCAGCCCACAGGGTCTCTCTGGAAACACCATATATTTT. Full variable domain (rest looked up from reference TRBV2 and TRBJ1-3): EPEVTQTPSHQVTQMGQEVILRCVPISNHLYFYWYRQILGQKVEFLVSFYNNEISEKSEIFDDQFSVERPDGSNFTLKIRSTKLEDSAMYFCASSPQGLSGNTIYFGEGSWLTVV.